The source of this T cell receptor beta chain is a study of naive and memory T cell subsets. In its sample, this clonotype was seen a few times. The SP2 primer and nested alpha and beta constant region primers amplified ligated cDNA in four rounds. TCRdb re-called the 5' RACE reads with MiXCR, one entry per CDR3 protein. This table has about 62,000 distinct CDR3 sequences, approximately 8% appearing once. A UMI-containing oligonucleotide was joined by 3' ligation to the TCR cDNA template. The source of this sequence is a female donor in good health.

This chain's CDR3 is CASSRRGLDQPQHF. For the CDR3, the DNA is TGTGCCAGCAGTCGCCGGGGGCTGGATCAGCCCCAGCATTTT. The V call is TRBV12-3 or TRBV12-4, the J call TRBJ1-5, with a weak D call TRBD1 (6 bases). The CDR3 spans 14 residues. Trimming left V 5 bases short and J 5 bases short, with 13 bases between.